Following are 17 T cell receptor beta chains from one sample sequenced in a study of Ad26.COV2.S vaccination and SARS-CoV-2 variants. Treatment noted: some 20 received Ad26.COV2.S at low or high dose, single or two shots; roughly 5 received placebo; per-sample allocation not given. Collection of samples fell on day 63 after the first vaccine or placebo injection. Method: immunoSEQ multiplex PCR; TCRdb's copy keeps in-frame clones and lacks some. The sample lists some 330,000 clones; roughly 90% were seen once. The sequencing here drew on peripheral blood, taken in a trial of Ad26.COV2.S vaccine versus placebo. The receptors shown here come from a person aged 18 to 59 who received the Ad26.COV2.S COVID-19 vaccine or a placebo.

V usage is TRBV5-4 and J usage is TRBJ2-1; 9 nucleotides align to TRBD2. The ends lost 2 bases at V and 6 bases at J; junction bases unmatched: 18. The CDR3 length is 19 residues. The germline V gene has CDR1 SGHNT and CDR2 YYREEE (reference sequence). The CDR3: CASSLPKGVAGVGGNEQFF. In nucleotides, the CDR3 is TGTGCCAGCAGCTTACCTAAGGGAGTAGCGGGAGTGGGAGGCAATGAGCAGTTCTTC. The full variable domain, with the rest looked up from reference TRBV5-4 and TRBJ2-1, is ETGVTQSPTHLIKTRGQQVTLRCSSQSGHNTVSWYQQALGQGPQFIFQYYREEENGRGNFPPRFSGLQFPNYSSELNVNALELDDSALYLCASSLPKGVAGVGGNEQFFGPGTRLTVL.

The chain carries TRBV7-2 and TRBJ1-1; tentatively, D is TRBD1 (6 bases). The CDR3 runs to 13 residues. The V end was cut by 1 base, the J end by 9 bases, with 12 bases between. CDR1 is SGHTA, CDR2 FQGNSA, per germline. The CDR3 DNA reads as TGTGCCAGCAGCTTAGTAGGGGGTGATAAAGCTTTCTTT. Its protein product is CASSLVGGDKAFF.

CDR3 residues: CASTLTSGVRNTIYF. The CDR3 nucleotides are TGCGCCAGCACCCTGACAAGCGGTGTGAGAAACACCATATATTTT. The chain uses TRBV5-1 and TRBJ1-3, with no clear D. Germline-derived CDR1 and CDR2 are SGHRS and YFSETQ. Between the trimmed V and J ends, which lost 6 bases and 5 bases, there was a span of 18 bases. The CDR3 is 15 amino acids.

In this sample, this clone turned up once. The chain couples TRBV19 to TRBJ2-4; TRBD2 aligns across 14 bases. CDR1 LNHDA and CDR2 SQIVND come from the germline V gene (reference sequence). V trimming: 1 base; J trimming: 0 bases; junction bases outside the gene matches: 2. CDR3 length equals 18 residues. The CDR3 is CASSIGLAGGRAKNIQYF. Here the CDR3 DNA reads TGTGCCAGTAGTATAGGACTAGCGGGGGGGCGAGCCAAAAACATTCAGTACTTC.

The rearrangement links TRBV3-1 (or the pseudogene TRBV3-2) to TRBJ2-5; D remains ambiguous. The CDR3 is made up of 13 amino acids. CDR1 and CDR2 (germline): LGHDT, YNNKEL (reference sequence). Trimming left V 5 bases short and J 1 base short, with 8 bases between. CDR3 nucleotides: TGTGCCAGCAGCAGTGGATTCCAAGAGACCCAGTACTTC. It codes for CASSSGFQETQYF.

CDR3 sequence reads: CASSFGVIRGGSGYTF. CDR3 in DNA: TGTGCCAGCAGCTTTGGTGTGATCCGAGGGGGCTCTGGCTACACCTTC. This chain uses TRBV5-4 with TRBJ1-2, with 7 bases lining up with TRBD1. Germline CDR1 is SGHNT and CDR2 is YYREEE (reference sequence). The CDR3 has 16 amino acids. The junction had 14 bases not matched to a gene; V was cut back by 2 bases and J by 7 bases.

The CDR3 protein is CASSVTPVSYEQYF. The CDR3 region has the DNA TGTGCCAGCAGCGTGACACCTGTTTCCTACGAGCAGTACTTC. The chain links TRBV9 to TRBJ2-7; D is undetermined. The V and J ends lost 2 bases and 1 base respectively, with 10 bases between them. There are 14 residues in the CDR3. CDR1 is SGDLS and CDR2 is YYNGEE in the germline V gene.

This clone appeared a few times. For the CDR3, the DNA is TGTGCCAGTAGGCTTGGACTAGCGGGAGGCAATGAGCAGTTCTTC. Its translation is CASRLGLAGGNEQFF. V gene TRBV5-4 combines with J gene TRBJ2-1; 14 bases align to TRBD2. CDR1 SGHNT and CDR2 YYREEE come from the germline V gene (reference sequence). CDR3 size: 15 residues. V trimming: 8 bases; J trimming: 6 bases; junction bases outside the gene matches: 7.

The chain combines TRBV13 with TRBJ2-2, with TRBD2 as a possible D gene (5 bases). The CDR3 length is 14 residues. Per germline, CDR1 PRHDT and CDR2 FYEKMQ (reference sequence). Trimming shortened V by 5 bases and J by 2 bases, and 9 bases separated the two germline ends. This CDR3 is CASSRGLNTGELFF. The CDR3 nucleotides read TGTGCCAGCAGCCGAGGACTTAACACCGGGGAGCTGTTTTTT.

CDR3 protein: CASSLSGGRGYEQYV. CDR3 in DNA: TGTGCCAGCAGTTTAAGCGGGGGAAGGGGCTACGAGCAGTACGTC. V is TRBV27 and J is TRBJ2-7; 8 bases line up with TRBD2. The trim removed 2 bases at V and 3 bases at J, leaving 6 bases unmatched. The CDR3 has 15 amino acids. The germline V gene has CDR1 MNHEY and CDR2 SMNVEV (reference sequence).

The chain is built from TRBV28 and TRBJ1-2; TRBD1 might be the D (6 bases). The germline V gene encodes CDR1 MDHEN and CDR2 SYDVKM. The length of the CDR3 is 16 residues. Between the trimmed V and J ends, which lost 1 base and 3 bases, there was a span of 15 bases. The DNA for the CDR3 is TGTGCCAGCAGTTTATCTCTGAGGACAGTGGACTATGGCTACACCTTC. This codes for CASSLSLRTVDYGYTF.

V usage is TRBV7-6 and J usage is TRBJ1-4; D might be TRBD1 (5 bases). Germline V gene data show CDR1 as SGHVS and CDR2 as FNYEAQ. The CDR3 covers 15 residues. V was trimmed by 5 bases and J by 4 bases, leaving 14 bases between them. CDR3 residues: CASSQRGTYNEKLFF. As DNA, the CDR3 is TGTGCCAGCAGCCAACGTGGGACCTATAATGAAAAACTGTTTTTT.

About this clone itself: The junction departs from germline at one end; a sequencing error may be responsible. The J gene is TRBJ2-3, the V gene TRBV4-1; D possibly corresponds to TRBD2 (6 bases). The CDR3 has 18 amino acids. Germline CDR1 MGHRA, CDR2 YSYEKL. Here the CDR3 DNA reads TGCGCCAGCAGTCAAGGGCCACCGGGACTCCCACAAACTACTACGCAGTATTTT. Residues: CASSQGPPGLPQTTTQYF.

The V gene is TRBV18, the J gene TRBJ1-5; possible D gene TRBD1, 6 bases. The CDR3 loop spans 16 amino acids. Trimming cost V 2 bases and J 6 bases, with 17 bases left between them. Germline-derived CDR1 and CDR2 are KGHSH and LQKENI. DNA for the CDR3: TGTGCCAGCTCACCAGGAAGAACAGGGACAAGTCAGCCCCAGCATTTT. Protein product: CASSPGRTGTSQPQHF. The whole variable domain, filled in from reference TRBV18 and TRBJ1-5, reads NAGVMQNPRHLVRRRGQEARLRCSPMKGHSHVYWYRQLPEEGLKFMVYLQKENIIDESGMPKERFSAEFPKEGPSILRIQQVVRGDSAAYFCASSPGRTGTSQPQHFGDGTRLSIL.

The CDR3 spells CASSPLAGVAYNEQFF. For the CDR3, the DNA is TGTGCCAGTAGTCCTTTAGCGGGAGTGGCGTACAATGAGCAGTTCTTC. The V call is TRBV19, the J call TRBJ2-1; 9 bases line up with TRBD2. This CDR3 region has 16 residues. V lost 5 bases, J lost 4 bases, and 9 bases stayed unmatched. The germline V gene has CDR1 LNHDA and CDR2 SQIVND (reference sequence).

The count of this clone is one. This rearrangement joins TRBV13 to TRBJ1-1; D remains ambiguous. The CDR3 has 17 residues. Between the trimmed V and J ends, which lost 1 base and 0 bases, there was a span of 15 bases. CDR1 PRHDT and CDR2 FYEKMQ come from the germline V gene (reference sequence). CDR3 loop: CASSLDIFGRMNTEAFF. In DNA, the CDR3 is TGTGCCAGCAGCTTAGATATCTTTGGGCGGATGAACACTGAAGCTTTCTTT.

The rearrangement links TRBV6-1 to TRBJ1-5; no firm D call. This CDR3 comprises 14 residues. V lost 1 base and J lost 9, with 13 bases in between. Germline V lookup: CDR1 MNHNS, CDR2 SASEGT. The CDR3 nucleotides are TGTGCCAGCAGTGAAGTTGGAGGGCCGAGGCCCCAGCATTTT. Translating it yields CASSEVGGPRPQHF.